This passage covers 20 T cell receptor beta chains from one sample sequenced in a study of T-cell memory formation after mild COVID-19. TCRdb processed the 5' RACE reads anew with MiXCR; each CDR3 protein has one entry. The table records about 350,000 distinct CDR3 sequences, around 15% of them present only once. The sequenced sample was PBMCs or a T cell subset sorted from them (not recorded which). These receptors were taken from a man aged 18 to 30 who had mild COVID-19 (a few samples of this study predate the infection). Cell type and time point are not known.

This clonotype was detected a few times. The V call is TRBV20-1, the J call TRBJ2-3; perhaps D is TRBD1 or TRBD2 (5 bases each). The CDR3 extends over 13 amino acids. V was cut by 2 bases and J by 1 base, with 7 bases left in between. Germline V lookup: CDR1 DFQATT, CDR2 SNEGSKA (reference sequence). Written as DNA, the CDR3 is TGCAGTGCTAGAACGGGGCGCACAGATACGCAGTATTTT. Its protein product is CSARTGRTDTQYF.

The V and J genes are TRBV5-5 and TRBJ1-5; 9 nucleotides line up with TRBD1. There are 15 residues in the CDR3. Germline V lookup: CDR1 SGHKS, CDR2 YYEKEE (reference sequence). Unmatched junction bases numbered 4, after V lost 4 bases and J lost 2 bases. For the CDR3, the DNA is TGTGCCAGCAGCCGACAGGGGGGACGCAATCAGCCCCAGCATTTT. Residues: CASSRQGGRNQPQHF.

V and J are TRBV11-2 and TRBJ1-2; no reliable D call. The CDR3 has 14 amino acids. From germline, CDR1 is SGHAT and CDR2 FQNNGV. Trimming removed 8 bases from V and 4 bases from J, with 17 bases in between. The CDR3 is CASERPAGSYGYTF. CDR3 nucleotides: TGTGCCAGCGAAAGGCCGGCAGGAAGCTATGGCTACACCTTC.

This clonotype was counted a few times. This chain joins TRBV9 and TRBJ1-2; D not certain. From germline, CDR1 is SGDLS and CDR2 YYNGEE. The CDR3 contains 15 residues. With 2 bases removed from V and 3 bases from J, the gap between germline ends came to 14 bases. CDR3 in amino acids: CASSVSGSLYYGYTF. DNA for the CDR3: TGTGCCAGCAGCGTTTCCGGGTCCCTCTACTATGGCTACACCTTC.

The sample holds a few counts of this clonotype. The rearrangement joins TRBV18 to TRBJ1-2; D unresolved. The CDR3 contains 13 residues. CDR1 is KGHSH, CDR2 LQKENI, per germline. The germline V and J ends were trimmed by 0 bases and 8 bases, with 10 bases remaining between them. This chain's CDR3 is CASSPPGDLGYTF. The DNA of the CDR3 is TGTGCCAGCTCACCACCCGGGGATCTAGGCTACACCTTC.

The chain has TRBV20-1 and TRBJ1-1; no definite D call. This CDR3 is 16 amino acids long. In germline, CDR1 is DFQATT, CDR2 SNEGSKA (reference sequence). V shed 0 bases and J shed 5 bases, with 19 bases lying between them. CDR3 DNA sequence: TGCAGTGCTAGAGACCCCTTACATGGGATGGGAACTGAAGCTTTCTTT. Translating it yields CSARDPLHGMGTEAFF.

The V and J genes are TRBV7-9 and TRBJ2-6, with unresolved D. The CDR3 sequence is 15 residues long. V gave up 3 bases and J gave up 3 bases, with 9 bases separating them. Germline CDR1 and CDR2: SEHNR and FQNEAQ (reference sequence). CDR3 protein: CASSFAQYGANVLTF. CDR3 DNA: TGTGCCAGCAGCTTTGCACAGTATGGGGCCAACGTCCTGACTTTC.

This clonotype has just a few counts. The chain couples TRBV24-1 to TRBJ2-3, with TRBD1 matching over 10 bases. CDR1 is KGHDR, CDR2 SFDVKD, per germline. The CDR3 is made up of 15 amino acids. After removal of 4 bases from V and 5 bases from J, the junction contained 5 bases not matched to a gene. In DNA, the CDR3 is TGTGCCACCAGTGACCGGGACAGGGGTGGAGATACGCAGTATTTT. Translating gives CATSDRDRGGDTQYF.

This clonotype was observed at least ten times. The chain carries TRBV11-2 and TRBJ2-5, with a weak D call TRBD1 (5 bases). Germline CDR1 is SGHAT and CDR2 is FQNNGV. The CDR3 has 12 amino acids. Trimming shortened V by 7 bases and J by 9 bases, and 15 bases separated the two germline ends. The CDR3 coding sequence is TGTGCCAGCATTCAAGGGGCTGGGGCCCAGTACTTC. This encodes CASIQGAGAQYF.

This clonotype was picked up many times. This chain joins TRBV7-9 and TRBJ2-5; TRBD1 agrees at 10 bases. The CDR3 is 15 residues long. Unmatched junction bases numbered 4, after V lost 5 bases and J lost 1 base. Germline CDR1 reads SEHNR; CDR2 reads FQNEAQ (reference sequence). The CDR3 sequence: CASSPGTGVQETQYF. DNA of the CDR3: TGTGCCAGCAGCCCCGGGACAGGGGTCCAAGAGACCCAGTACTTC.

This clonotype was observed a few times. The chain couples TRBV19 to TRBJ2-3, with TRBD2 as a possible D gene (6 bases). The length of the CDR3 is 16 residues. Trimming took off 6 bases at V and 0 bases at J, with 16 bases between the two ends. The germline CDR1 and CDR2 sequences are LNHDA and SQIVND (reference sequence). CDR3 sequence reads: CASSGPAGSSTDTQYF. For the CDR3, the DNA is TGTGCCAGTAGCGGTCCGGCGGGGTCTAGCACAGATACGCAGTATTTT.

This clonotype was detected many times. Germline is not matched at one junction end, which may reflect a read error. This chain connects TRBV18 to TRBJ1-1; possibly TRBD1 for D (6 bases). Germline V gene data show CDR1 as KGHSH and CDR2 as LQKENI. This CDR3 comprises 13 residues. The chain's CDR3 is CASSPGQNTEAFF. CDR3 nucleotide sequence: TGCGCCAGCAGCCCGGGACAGAACACTGAAGCTTTCTTT.

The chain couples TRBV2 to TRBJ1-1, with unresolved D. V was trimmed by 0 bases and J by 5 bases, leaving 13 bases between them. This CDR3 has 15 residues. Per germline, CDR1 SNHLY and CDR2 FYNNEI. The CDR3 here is CASSEALVQWTEAFF. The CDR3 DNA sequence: TGTGCCAGCAGTGAAGCGCTTGTTCAGTGGACTGAAGCTTTCTTT.

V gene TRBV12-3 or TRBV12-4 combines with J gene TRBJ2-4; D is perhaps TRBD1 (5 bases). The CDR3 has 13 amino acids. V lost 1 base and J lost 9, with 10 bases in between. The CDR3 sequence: CASSLVSQGIQYF. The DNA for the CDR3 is TGTGCCAGCAGTTTAGTCAGCCAGGGCATTCAGTACTTC.

In DNA form, the CDR3 reads TGTGCCAGCAGCTTTTCAGCTGGCATCGGCACTGAAGCTTTCTTT. It encodes CASSFSAGIGTEAFF. V is TRBV7-2 and J is TRBJ1-1, with D unclear. The CDR3 consists of 15 residues. Germline CDR1 is SGHTA and CDR2 is FQGNSA. V shed 3 bases and J shed 4 bases, with 15 bases lying between them.

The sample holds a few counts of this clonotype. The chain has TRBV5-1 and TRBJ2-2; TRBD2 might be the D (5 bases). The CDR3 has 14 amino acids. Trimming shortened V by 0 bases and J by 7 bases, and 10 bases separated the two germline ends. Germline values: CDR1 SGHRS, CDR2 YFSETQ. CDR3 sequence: CASSLDPGNGELFF. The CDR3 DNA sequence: TGCGCCAGCAGCTTGGATCCCGGGAACGGGGAGCTGTTTTTT. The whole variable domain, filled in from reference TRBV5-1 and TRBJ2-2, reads KAGVTQTPRYLIKTRGQQVTLSCSPISGHRSVSWYQQTPGQGLQFLFEYFSETQRNKGNFPGRFSGRQFSNSRSEMNVSTLELGDSALYLCASSLDPGNGELFFGEGSRLTVL.

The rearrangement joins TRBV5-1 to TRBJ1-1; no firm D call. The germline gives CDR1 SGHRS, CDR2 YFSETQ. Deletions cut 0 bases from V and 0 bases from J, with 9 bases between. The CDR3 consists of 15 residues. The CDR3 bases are TGCGCCAGCAGCTTGGGTCGGCCAATGAACACTGAAGCTTTCTTT. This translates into CASSLGRPMNTEAFF.

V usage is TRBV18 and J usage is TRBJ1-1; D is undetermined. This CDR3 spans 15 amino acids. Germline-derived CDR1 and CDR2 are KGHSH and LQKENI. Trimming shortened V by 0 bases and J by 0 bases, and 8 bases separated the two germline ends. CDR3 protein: CASSPPRALNTEAFF. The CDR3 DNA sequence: TGTGCCAGCTCACCACCTAGGGCCTTGAACACTGAAGCTTTCTTT.

The CDR3 sequence is CASSLGVVEQYF. The CDR3 DNA reads as TGTGCCAGCAGCTTGGGGGTTGTCGAGCAGTACTTC. The rearrangement joins TRBV5-5 to TRBJ2-7; D gene unclear. CDR1 is SGHKS, CDR2 YYEKEE, per germline (reference sequence). This CDR3 has 12 residues. Trimming removed 0 bases at V and 6 bases at J, with 7 bases between.

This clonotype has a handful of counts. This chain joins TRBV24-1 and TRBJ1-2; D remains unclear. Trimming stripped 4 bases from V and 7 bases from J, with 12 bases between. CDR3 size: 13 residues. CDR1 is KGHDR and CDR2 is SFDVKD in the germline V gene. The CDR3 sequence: CATSDPNHAGYTF. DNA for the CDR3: TGTGCCACCAGTGACCCAAACCACGCTGGCTACACCTTC.